One and the same sample provided the 8 T cell receptor beta chains below, sequenced in a study of PD-1 blockade in mismatch repair-deficient tumors. Clones were sequenced by immunoSEQ multiplex PCR, and TCRdb holds only the in-frame ones, with some missing. The sample has about 100,000 clones, 82% seen once. Here the sequenced sample was peripheral blood, taken 36 weeks after starting pembrolizumab. All receptors come from an adult with mismatch repair-deficient cancer.

The chain combines TRBV18 with TRBJ2-3; D call uncertain. Germline V gene lookup returns CDR1 KGHSH and CDR2 LQKENI. The germline V and J ends were trimmed by 1 base and 1 base, with 9 bases remaining between them. The CDR3 sequence is 15 residues long. CDR3 bases: TGTGCCAGCTCACCACTCGCGTCCCGCACAGATACGCAGTATTTT. Amino acids: CASSPLASRTDTQYF.

This chain links TRBV10-2 with TRBJ2-7, with D hard to call. There are 13 residues in the CDR3. V shed 2 bases and J shed 5 bases, with 10 bases lying between them. The germline V gene encodes CDR1 WSHSY and CDR2 SAAADI. This chain's CDR3 is CASSEVGLNEQYF. In DNA form, the CDR3 reads TGCGCCAGCAGTGAGGTCGGTTTGAACGAGCAGTACTTC.

The V gene is TRBV7-9, the J gene TRBJ2-4, with TRBD2 identical over 12 bases. From germline, CDR1 is SEHNR and CDR2 FQNEAQ (reference sequence). V lost 5 bases to trimming and J lost 0 bases; unmatched junction nucleotides: 8. This CDR3 comprises 18 residues. CDR3 amino acids: CASSLLAGGVLAKNIQYF. CDR3 coding DNA: TGTGCCAGCAGCCTGCTAGCGGGAGGGGTCCTAGCCAAAAACATTCAGTACTTC.

The chain is built from TRBV29-1 and TRBJ2-7; TRBD1 aligns across 8 bases. The CDR3 loop spans 15 amino acids. Trimming took 3 bases from V and 0 from J; bases not matched to a gene: 7. Germline V gives CDR1 SQVTM, CDR2 ANQGSEA. The CDR3 loop reads CSVEGDRSSSYEQYF. CDR3 sequence (DNA): TGCAGCGTTGAGGGGGACAGGTCTAGCTCCTACGAGCAGTACTTC.

V gene TRBV7-9 combines with J gene TRBJ2-1; no reliable D call. The germline V and J ends were trimmed by 1 base and 3 bases, with 10 bases remaining between them. This CDR3 is built from 15 residues. From germline, CDR1 is SEHNR and CDR2 FQNEAQ (reference sequence). The CDR3 nucleotides are TGTGCCAGCAGCTTAGTTTACGGGTACTACAATGAGCAGTTCTTC. It yields the protein CASSLVYGYYNEQFF.

This clone was found a few times. A much larger clone lies one base from this, so it may be a read error. J is TRBJ2-7 and V is TRBV7-2; the D gene is possibly TRBD2 (5 bases). The V end was cut by 4 bases, the J end by 3 bases, with 7 bases between. The germline CDR1 and CDR2 sequences are SGHTA and FQGNSA. This CDR3 contains 12 residues. CDR3 bases: TGTGCCAGCAGCTCCGACTACTACGAGCAGTACTTC. Amino acids: CASSSDYYEQYF.

The chain is built from TRBV7-2 and TRBJ2-7; D gene unclear. Germline lookup yields CDR1 SGHTA and CDR2 FQGNSA. This CDR3 has 14 amino acids. Trimming took off 1 base at V and 3 bases at J, with 10 bases between the two ends. The CDR3 coding sequence is TGTGCCAGCAGCTTAGGTGCCAGCCTCTACGAGCAGTACTTC. Its protein is CASSLGASLYEQYF. The full variable domain, its missing parts supplied by reference TRBV7-2 and TRBJ2-7, is GAGVSQSPSNKVTEKGKDVELRCDPISGHTALYWYRQSLGQGLEFLIYFQGNSAPDKSGLPSDRFSAERTGGSVSTLTIQRTQQEDSAVYLCASSLGASLYEQYFGPGTRLTVT.

The count of this clone is one. The chain links TRBV19 to TRBJ2-2, with TRBD2 matching 9 bases. There are 16 residues in the CDR3. The germline CDR1 and CDR2 sequences are LNHDA and SQIVND (reference sequence). V was clipped by 4 bases and J by 5 bases; unmatched bases: 8. The CDR3 DNA follows: TGTGCCAGTAGTAAGGCGGGAGGGCCCTGGACCGGGGAGCTGTTTTTT. This translates into CASSKAGGPWTGELFF.